These T cell receptor beta chains were read from a single sample in a study of cytomegalovirus exposure and HLA in healthy donors. Method: immunoSEQ multiplex PCR; TCRdb's copy keeps in-frame clones and lacks some. The table lists 200,000 to 250,000 clones, about nine tenths of them singletons. What was sequenced was PBMCs. These receptors all come from a woman aged 18-35 years in good health and CMV-seropositive. The CDR3 runs from the conserved cysteine through the conserved F or W. The D gene is left open where the match is weak. Clone size is not always given. Where it is, it says once, few, many or a class for expanded clones.

>.|TRBJ1-2|TRBV5-1|.
TGCGCCAGCAGCTTGGTTGCAGGATCGCCGGGCTACACCTTC
CASSLVAGSPGYTF
>TRBD1|TRBJ2-7|TRBV10-3|.
TGTGCCATCAGTGAGTCGATGGGACAGGGGGCCCACGAGCAGTACTTC
CAISESMGQGAHEQYF
>.|TRBJ2-7|TRBV30|.
TGTGCCTGGGGGGGCTGGGAGCAGTACTTC
CAWGGWEQYF
>TRBD1|TRBJ2-7|TRBV7-9|.
TGTGCCAGCAGCGTTGGGACAGGACTTAGCTACGAGCAGTACTTC
CASSVGTGLSYEQYF
>TRBD2|TRBJ2-7|TRBV6-1|.
TGTGCCAGCAGTGCCCGGCCTCTAAGCGGGAGTGACGAGCAGTACTTC
CASSARPLSGSDEQYF
>.|TRBJ1-3|TRBV4-1|.
TGCGCCAGCAGCCCCGCAGCTGGGCCCCTTTACTCTGGAAACACCATATATTTT
CASSPAAGPLYSGNTIYF
>.|TRBJ2-7|TRBV6-1|.
TGTGCCAGCAGTGAGCAGGGGTTGGCCTACGAGCAGTACTTC
CASSEQGLAYEQYF
>.|TRBJ1-2|TRBV28|.
TGTGCCAGCACTCGGAGAGGACGGGGCTATGGCTACACCTTC
CASTRRGRGYGYTF
>.|TRBJ2-1|TRBV10-3|.
TGTGCCGGCGGGTCTTCGCCTTCAGACGACAATGAGCAGTTCTTC
CAGGSSPSDDNEQFF
>TRBD2|TRBJ2-3|TRBV11-2|.
TGTGCCAGCACCCGGGGGGGGCCAGATACGCAGTATTTT
CASTRGGPDTQYF
>.|TRBJ2-3|TRBV5-1|.
TGCGCCAGCAGCTGGGCCGGGGTGGGCGCAGATACGCAGTATTTT
CASSWAGVGADTQYF
>TRBD1|TRBJ2-7|TRBV18|.
TGTGCCAGCTCACCAGCCCTCCGGGACAGAGGCAACGAGCAGTACTTC
CASSPALRDRGNEQYF
>.|TRBJ2-2|TRBV28|.
TGTGCCAGCATTTCGGGGGATGGGGAGCTGTTTTTT
CASISGDGELFF
>.|TRBJ1-2|TRBV23-1|.
TGCGCCAGCATCCCGGTAGTCTATGGCTACACCTTC
CASIPVVYGYTF
>.|TRBJ2-4|TRBV9|once
TGTGCCAGCAGCCCACAGGGTTCCGCCAAAAACATTCAGTACTTC
CASSPQGSAKNIQYF
>.|TRBJ1-1|TRBV28|.
TGTGCCAGCAGTCCGTGGGGGGTAAACACTGAAGCTTTCTTT
CASSPWGVNTEAFF
>.|TRBJ2-1|TRBV11-3|.
TGTGCCAGCAGCAAATCCGGGACTCCCCACAATGAGCAGTTCTTC
CASSKSGTPHNEQFF
>TRBD1|TRBJ1-1|TRBV2|.
TGTGCCAGCAGTAACGAGGACAGGGTGACTGAAGCTTTCTTT
CASSNEDRVTEAFF
>.|TRBJ2-7|TRBV4-1|.
TGCGCCAGCAGCCAACCGGACGAGGGTTGGGGAGAGCAGTACTTC
CASSQPDEGWGEQYF
>.|TRBJ1-1|TRBV27|.
TGTGCCAGCGGGGGGGGATTGGAAGCTTTCTTT
CASGGGLEAFF
>.|TRBJ2-3|TRBV11-3|few
TGTGCCAGCAGCCCCCCCGGGGGGCCAGATACGCAGTATTTT
CASSPPGGPDTQYF
>TRBD2|TRBJ2-1|TRBV5-4|once
TGTGCCAGCAGCCCTCTAGCGGGAGCCTACAATGAGCAGTTCTTC
CASSPLAGAYNEQFF
>TRBD1|TRBJ2-7|TRBV27|.
TGTGCCAGCAGTTTATCACCAGGGACAGGGCCTGGGGAGCAGTACTTC
CASSLSPGTGPGEQYF
>TRBD1|TRBJ1-2|TRBV6-5|few
TGTGCCAGCAGGCTATTCGGGACAGGGTATGGCTACACCTTC
CASRLFGTGYGYTF
>TRBD1|TRBJ2-7|TRBV28|.
TGTGCCAGCAGTTCCGAAGCAGGGGGTCTGAATGCCTACGAGCAGTACTTC
CASSSEAGGLNAYEQYF
>TRBD1|TRBJ2-1|TRBV10-3|.
TGTGCCATCAGTGAGGCACCCGGGACAGGGGGCTTCTTC
CAISEAPGTGGFF
>.|TRBJ1-1|TRBV15|.
TGTGCCACCAGCAGAGTCGGGGGGCTGGGGAGGACTGAAGCTTTCTTT
CATSRVGGLGRTEAFF
>TRBD1|TRBJ2-7|TRBV30|.
TGTGCCTGGAGTGTAGGAAGACAGGGGTACAGCGAGCAGTACTTC
CAWSVGRQGYSEQYF
>.|TRBJ1-2|TRBV7-9|few
TGTGCCAGCAGCTCAGGGGTTAGGGGATACACCTTC
CASSSGVRGYTF
>TRBD1|TRBJ2-5|TRBV6-1|once
TGTGCCAGCAGTGTAGGGGGCCTAGAGACCCAGTACTTC
CASSVGGLETQYF
>.|TRBJ1-5|TRBV19|.
TGTGCCAGTAGTATGACAGAGTATAGCAATCAGCCCCAGCATTTT
CASSMTEYSNQPQHF
>.|TRBJ1-1|TRBV5-1|.
TGCGCCAGCACCTCGGAGGGTGGAACTGAAGCTTTCTTT
CASTSEGGTEAFF
>.|TRBJ2-1|TRBV27|.
TGTGCCAGCAGTTTAAAACTAAGCTACAATGAGCAGTTCTTC
CASSLKLSYNEQFF
>TRBD1|TRBJ1-4|TRBV27|.
TGTGCCAGCAGTTCCTGGACAGGGGGAGAAAAACTGTTTTTT
CASSSWTGGEKLFF
>TRBD1|TRBJ2-7|TRBV5-1|few
TGCGCCAGCAGCTTGGGGCCGACAGGGGAGGCTCCCTACGAGCAGTACTTC
CASSLGPTGEAPYEQYF
>TRBD1|TRBJ2-1|TRBV28|.
TGTGCCAGCAGTACCGGGACAGGGCTCAATGAGCAGTTCTTC
CASSTGTGLNEQFF
>TRBD1|TRBJ2-7|TRBV9|.
TGTGCCAGCAGCCCTTGGGGACAGGGAGAGAGGGAGCAGTACTTC
CASSPWGQGEREQYF
>TRBD1|TRBJ1-1|TRBV28|.
TGTGCCAGCAGCTACAGGGGGGTCCCTGAAGCTTTCTTT
CASSYRGVPEAFF
>.|TRBJ2-1|TRBV5-1|.
TGCGCCAGCGAACAGGGTAATGAGCAGTTCTTC
CASEQGNEQFF
>TRBD1|TRBJ2-5|TRBV2|.
TGTGCCAGGGGGACAGGGGGCGGGGAGACCCAGTACTTC
CARGTGGGETQYF
>.|TRBJ2-1|TRBV2|.
TGTGCCAGCTCGGAGGAGGGAGTGTTCAATGAGCAGTTCTTC
CASSEEGVFNEQFF
>.|TRBJ1-4|TRBV2|.
TGTGCCAGCAGTGAACTAGGGCAGGGAGGTGAAAAACTGTTTTTT
CASSELGQGGEKLFF
>.|TRBJ2-7|TRBV7-9|.
TGTGCCACCTTCGCCCTGGCGGGATTAGACTACGAGCAGTACTTC
CATFALAGLDYEQYF
>TRBD1|TRBJ1-1|TRBV2|.
TGTGCCAGCAGTGATCGAGTCGCAGGGGGAGACACTGAAGCTTTCTTT
CASSDRVAGGDTEAFF
>TRBD2|TRBJ2-7|TRBV27|once
TGTGCCAGCAGTTTCGGGGGGTTGGAGCAGTACTTC
CASSFGGLEQYF
>TRBD2|TRBJ2-1|TRBV2|.
TGTGCCAGCAGGGAGAGCGGGAGTTCCTACAATGAGCAGTTCTTC
CASRESGSSYNEQFF
>.|TRBJ1-2|TRBV28|.
TGTGCCAGCAGAACCACTTGGACTAGTAACTATGGCTACACCTTC
CASRTTWTSNYGYTF
>TRBD2|TRBJ2-7|TRBV2|.
TGTGCCAGCAGGCCTAGCGGCTCCTACGAGCAGTACTTC
CASRPSGSYEQYF
>.|TRBJ2-2|TRBV19|.
TGTGCCAGTAGTATCCCGACAGTACAATCCGGGGAGCTGTTTTTT
CASSIPTVQSGELFF
>.|TRBJ2-5|TRBV19|.
TGTGCCAGTAGTTGGGGCAGTGCGGAGACCCAGTACTTC
CASSWGSAETQYF
>TRBD2|TRBJ2-7|TRBV28|once
TGTGCCAGCAGTTCGGCGGGAGCCCTCCACGAGCAGTACTTC
CASSSAGALHEQYF
>TRBD1|TRBJ2-7|TRBV4-1|.
TGCGCCAGCAGTCTGACACCGGGACAGGGGTACGAGCAGTACTTC
CASSLTPGQGYEQYF
>.|TRBJ1-5|TRBV5-6|once
TGTGCCAGCAGCTTCGGGGTCAGTTACAATCAGCCCCAGCATTTT
CASSFGVSYNQPQHF
>.|TRBJ2-1|TRBV5-1|.
TGCGCCAGCAGCTTGGCTCTAGGCTCCTACAATGAGCAGTTCTTC
CASSLALGSYNEQFF
>.|TRBJ2-3|TRBV7-2|.
TGTGCCAGCAGCTTATTTGCGCGCGCAGATACGCAGTATTTT
CASSLFARADTQYF
>.|TRBJ1-3|TRBV5-1|.
TGCGCCAGCAGCCTCTCAGGGGTCTACGGAAACACCATATATTTT
CASSLSGVYGNTIYF
>TRBD1|TRBJ2-1|TRBV5-1|.
TGCGCCAGCAGCTTCGGACAGGGAGCCTACAATGAGCAGTTCTTC
CASSFGQGAYNEQFF